This T cell receptor (beta chain) comes out of a study of naive and memory T cell subsets. The CDR3 totals 12 residues. Trimming pared 5 bases from V and 14 bases from J, leaving 17 bases between. Looked up from germline, CDR1 is LGHDT and CDR2 is YNNKEL (reference sequence). Amplification of ligated cDNA took four PCR rounds with SP2 and nested alpha and beta constant primers. In TCRdb, the UMI-ligation and nested PCR reads were re-called with MiXCR into one record per CDR3 protein. The sample records fewer than 35,000 distinct CDR3 sequences, roughly 7.3% being singletons. Treatment specified: skin biopsy from PPD injection site in Mantoux-positive individual. A UMI-containing oligonucleotide was joined by 3' ligation to the TCR cDNA template. At least ten counts were recorded for this clonotype.

This sample comprised skin, obtained from a tuberculin skin test site. The clonotype was recovered from an adult in good health. The V gene is TRBV3-1, the J gene TRBJ2-3; TRBD1 or TRBD2 may be the D gene (5 bases each). CDR3 loop: CASSDRDQGAYF. The CDR3 DNA reads TGTGCCAGCAGCGACCGGGACCAAGGAGCGTATTTT.